This TCR beta chain derives from a study of vaccination effects on CD4 cells after COVID-19. This clone was seen only a few times. Its antigen is not known. Antigen-specific CD4+ T cells expanded by the ViraFEST assay with viral peptide pools were then sequenced. Isolating CD4+ T cells followed approximately ten days of culture. Testing of the vaccine recipients showed negative nucleocapsid antibodies and no prior SARS-CoV-2 infection. The table came from immunoSEQ multiplex PCR; TCRdb's copy has only in-frame clones and leaves some out. Of 26,000 or so clones in the sample, around three quarters were seen once. Germline CDR1 is KGHSH and CDR2 is LQKENI. This CDR3 is built from 12 residues. V lost 5 bases and J 8 bases, leaving 11 bases between the germline ends.

The specimen was CD4+ T cells from PBMCs cultured with SARS-CoV-2 spike peptides, collected before COVID-19 vaccination. The clonotype was recovered from a human donor who received a COVID-19 vaccine. The V call is TRBV18, the J call TRBJ2-3; maybe TRBD2 (5 bases). CDR3 protein: CASSSGSVTQYF. The CDR3 DNA follows: TGTGCCAGCTCAAGTGGGAGCGTTACGCAGTATTTT.